This T cell receptor (beta chain) was sequenced in a study of vaccination and CD4 T cells after COVID-19. Trimming took off 3 bases at V and 6 bases at J, with 19 bases between the two ends. The germline V gene encodes CDR1 LNHDA and CDR2 SQIVND (reference sequence). The CDR3 is 16 amino acids. The treatment here: approximately nine-day PBMC culture with coronavirus spike peptide pools or control peptides (ViraFEST assay). Comments on this clonotype: Its target is unknown.

Once obtained from cultured CD4+ T cells, the DNA was sequenced using the Oncomine TCR Beta short-read assay. TCRdb re-analysed the PCR reads in MiXCR, keeping a single row per CDR3 protein. The sample lists some 12,000 distinct CDR3 sequences; about 61% were seen once. The source material was CD4+ T cells from blood, cultured in vitro, sampled before SARS-CoV-2 vaccination. This sequence joins TRBV19 and TRBJ2-3; D perhaps matches TRBD2 (6 bases). The clonotype was recovered from a human donor who had recovered from COVID-19. The CDR3 protein is CASSILTGVARDTQYF. Written as DNA, the CDR3 is TGTGCCAGTAGTATTCTGACGGGGGTCGCCAGGGATACGCAGTATTTT.